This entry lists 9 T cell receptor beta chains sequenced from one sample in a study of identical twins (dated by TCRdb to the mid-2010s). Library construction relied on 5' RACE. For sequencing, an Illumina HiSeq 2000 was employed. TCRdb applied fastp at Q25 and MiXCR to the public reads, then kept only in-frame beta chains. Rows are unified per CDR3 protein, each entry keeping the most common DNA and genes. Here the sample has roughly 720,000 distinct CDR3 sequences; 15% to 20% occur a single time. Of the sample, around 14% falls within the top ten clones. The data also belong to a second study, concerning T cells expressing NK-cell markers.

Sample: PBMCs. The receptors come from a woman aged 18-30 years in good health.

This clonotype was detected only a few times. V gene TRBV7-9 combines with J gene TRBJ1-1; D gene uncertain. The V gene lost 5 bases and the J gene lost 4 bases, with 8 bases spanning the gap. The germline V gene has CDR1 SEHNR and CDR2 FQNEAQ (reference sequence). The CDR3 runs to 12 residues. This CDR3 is CASSRMSTEAFF. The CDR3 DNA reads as TGTGCCAGCAGCCGCATGTCCACTGAAGCTTTCTTT. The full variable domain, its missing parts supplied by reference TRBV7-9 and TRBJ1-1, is DTGVSQNPRHKITKRGQNVTFRCDPISEHNRLYWYRQTLGQGPEFLTYFQNEAQLEKSRLLSDRFSAERPKGSFSTLEIQRTEQGDSAMYLCASSRMSTEAFFGQGTRLTVV.

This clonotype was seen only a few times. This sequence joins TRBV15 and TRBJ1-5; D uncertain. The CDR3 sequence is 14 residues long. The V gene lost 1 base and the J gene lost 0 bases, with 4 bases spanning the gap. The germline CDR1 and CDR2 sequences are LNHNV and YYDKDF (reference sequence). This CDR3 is CATSRVLSNQPQHF. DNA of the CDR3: TGTGCCACCAGCAGAGTCCTTAGCAATCAGCCCCAGCATTTT.

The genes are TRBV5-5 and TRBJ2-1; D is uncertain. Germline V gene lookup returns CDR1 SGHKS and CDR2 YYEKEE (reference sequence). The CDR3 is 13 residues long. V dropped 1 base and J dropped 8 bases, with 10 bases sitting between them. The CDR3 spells CASSLLRTDEQFF. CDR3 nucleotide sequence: TGTGCCAGCAGCTTGTTACGGACCGATGAGCAGTTCTTC.

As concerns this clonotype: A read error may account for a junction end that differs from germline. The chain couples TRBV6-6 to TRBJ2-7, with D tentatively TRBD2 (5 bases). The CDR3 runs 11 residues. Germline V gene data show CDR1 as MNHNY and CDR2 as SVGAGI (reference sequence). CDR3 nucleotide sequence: TGTACCAGCAGCGGTTCCTACGAGCAGTACTTC. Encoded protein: CTSSGSYEQYF.

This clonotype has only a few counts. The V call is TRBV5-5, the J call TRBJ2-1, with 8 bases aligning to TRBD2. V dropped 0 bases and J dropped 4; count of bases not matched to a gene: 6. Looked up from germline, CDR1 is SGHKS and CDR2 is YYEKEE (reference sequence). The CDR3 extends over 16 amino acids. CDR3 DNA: TGTGCCAGCAGCTTGGGACTAGCGTCGATTTACAATGAGCAGTTCTTC. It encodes CASSLGLASIYNEQFF.

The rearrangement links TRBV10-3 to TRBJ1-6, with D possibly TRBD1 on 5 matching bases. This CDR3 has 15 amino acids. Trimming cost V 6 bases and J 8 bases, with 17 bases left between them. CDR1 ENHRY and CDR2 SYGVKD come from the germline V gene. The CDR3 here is CAIRDLGGGDSPLHF. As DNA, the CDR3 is TGTGCCATCAGGGACCTCGGGGGGGGAGATTCACCCCTCCACTTT.

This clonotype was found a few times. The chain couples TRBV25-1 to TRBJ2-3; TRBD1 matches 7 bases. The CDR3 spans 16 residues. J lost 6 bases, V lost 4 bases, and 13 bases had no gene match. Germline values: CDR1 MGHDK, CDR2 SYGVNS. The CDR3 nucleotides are TGTGCCAGCAGTGCGGTCAGGGGGATGGCCGGGGATACGCAGTATTTT. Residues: CASSAVRGMAGDTQYF.

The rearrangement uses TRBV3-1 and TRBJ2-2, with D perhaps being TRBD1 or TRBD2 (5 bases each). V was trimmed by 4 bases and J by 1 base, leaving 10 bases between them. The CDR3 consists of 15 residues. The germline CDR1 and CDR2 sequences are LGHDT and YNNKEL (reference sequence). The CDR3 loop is CASSREGMNTGELFF. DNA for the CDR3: TGTGCCAGCAGCCGCGAGGGGATGAACACCGGGGAGCTGTTTTTT.

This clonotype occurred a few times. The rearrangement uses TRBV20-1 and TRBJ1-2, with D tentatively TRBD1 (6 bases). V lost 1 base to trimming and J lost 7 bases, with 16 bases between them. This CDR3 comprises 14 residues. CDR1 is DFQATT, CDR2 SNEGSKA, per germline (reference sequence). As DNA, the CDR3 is TGCAGTGCTAGAGGTGGCAGGGGAGAGTCTGGCTACACCTTC. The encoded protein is CSARGGRGESGYTF.